The 7 T cell receptor beta chains below come from one sample, sequenced in a study of blood T cells in healthy people across ages. Through a sample-barcoded 5' primer and a J-beta primer mix, a second PCR was run for about 6 to 12 cycles. TCRdb reprocessed the 5' RACE reads via MiXCR and lists one record per CDR3 protein. Counted here are 750,000 to 950,000 distinct CDR3 sequences, roughly 50% occurring once; the ten biggest clones make up around 40%. The sample comprised blood. These receptors came from a man older than 75 in good health.

The rearrangement joins TRBV15 to TRBJ2-4; D may be TRBD2 (5 bases). The CDR3 covers 14 residues. V was cut by 9 bases and J by 7 bases, with 19 bases left in between. Germline lookup yields CDR1 LNHNV and CDR2 YYDKDF (reference sequence). CDR3 amino acids: CATAASDPGNIQYF. The CDR3 DNA sequence: TGTGCCACAGCAGCGTCGGATCCGGGGAACATTCAGTACTTC.

The chain joins TRBV20-1 to TRBJ2-4; D possibly corresponds to TRBD1 (6 bases). The J call may be mistaken, given a closer DNA end match to TRBJ2-7. The CDR3 loop spans 15 amino acids. Germline lookup yields CDR1 DFQATT and CDR2 SNEGSKA (reference sequence). The DNA for the CDR3 is TGCAGTGCTGAACAGGGAAATACCGAAAACTACGAGCAGTACTTC. This encodes CSAEQGNTENYEQYF.

The chain uses TRBV7-7 and TRBJ2-5; possible D gene TRBD2, 6 bases. V lost 5 bases, J lost 4 bases, and 14 bases lay in between. This CDR3 contains 14 residues. CDR1 SSHAT and CDR2 FNYEAQ come from the germline V gene (reference sequence). In DNA, the CDR3 is TGTGCCAGCAGCCCCGGGAGTACAGGAGAGACCCAGTACTTC. Translated, it gives CASSPGSTGETQYF.

The chain uses TRBV5-1 and TRBJ2-1; a possible D gene is TRBD1 (5 bases). CDR3 size: 13 residues. Germline V CDR1 and CDR2: SGHRS, YFSETQ. Trimming took off 5 bases at V and 8 bases at J, with 14 bases between the two ends. CDR3 in DNA: TGCGCCAGCAGTGGGCAGGGCAGGCATGAGCAGTTCTTC. Its translation is CASSGQGRHEQFF. The full variable domain, with the rest looked up from reference TRBV5-1 and TRBJ2-1, is KAGVTQTPRYLIKTRGQQVTLSCSPISGHRSVSWYQQTPGQGLQFLFEYFSETQRNKGNFPGRFSGRQFSNSRSEMNVSTLELGDSALYLCASSGQGRHEQFFGPGTRLTVL.

This clonotype was counted a single time. This chain uses TRBV6-1 with TRBJ2-5; 11 bases are a match to TRBD2. Near its end, the DNA agrees better with TRBJ2-7, so the J call may be wrong. CDR1 is MNHNS, CDR2 SASEGT, per germline. This CDR3 is built from 15 residues. CDR3 DNA sequence: TGTGCCAGCATCCTAAACGGACTAGCGGGCGGCGAGCAGTACTTC. Translation gives CASILNGLAGGEQYF.

The V and J genes are TRBV7-2 and TRBJ2-7; the D gene is possibly TRBD2 (5 bases). Germline V gene sequence: CDR1 SGHTA, CDR2 FQGNSA. This CDR3 has 14 amino acids. V was pared by 3 bases and J by 2 bases, with 11 bases between. CDR3 in amino acids: CASSLYGITYEQYF. CDR3 nucleotides: TGTGCCAGCAGCTTGTACGGGATAACCTACGAGCAGTACTTC.

This clonotype was picked up a small number of times. The gene calls are TRBV29-1 and TRBJ2-5, with TRBD1 matching over 8 bases. V shed 6 bases and J 11 bases; nucleotides not matched to a gene: 14. CDR1 is SQVTM, CDR2 ANQGSEA, per germline. This CDR3 comprises 13 residues. CDR3 region: CSVGTGLTNEQYF. The CDR3, as DNA: TGCAGCGTCGGGACAGGCCTGACGAATGAGCAGTACTTC.